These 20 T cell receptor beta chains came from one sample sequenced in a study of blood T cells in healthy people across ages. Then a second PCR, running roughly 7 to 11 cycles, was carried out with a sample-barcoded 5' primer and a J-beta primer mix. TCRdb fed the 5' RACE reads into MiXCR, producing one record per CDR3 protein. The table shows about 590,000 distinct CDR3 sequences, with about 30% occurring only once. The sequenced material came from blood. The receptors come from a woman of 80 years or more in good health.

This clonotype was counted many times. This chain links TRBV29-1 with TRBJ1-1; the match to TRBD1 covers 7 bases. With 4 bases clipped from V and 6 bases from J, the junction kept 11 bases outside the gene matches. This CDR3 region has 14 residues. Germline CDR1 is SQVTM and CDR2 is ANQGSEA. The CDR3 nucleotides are TGCAGCGTTGTAGGGGGCGACCAGAGGGCTGAAGCTTTCTTT. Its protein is CSVVGGDQRAEAFF.

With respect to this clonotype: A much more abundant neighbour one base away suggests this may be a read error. The CDR3 DNA reads as TGCAGCGTTGCCCAGGGGGGATACACTGAAACTTTCTTT. Amino acids: CSVAQGGYTETFF. The V and J genes are TRBV29-1 and TRBJ1-1; 7 positions match TRBD1. The CDR3 runs to 13 residues. Germline V gene lookup returns CDR1 SQVTM and CDR2 ANQGSEA.

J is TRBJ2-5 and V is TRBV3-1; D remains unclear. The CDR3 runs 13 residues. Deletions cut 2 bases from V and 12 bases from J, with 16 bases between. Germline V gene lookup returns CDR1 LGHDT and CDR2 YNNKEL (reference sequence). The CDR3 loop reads CASSQYVMDVKYF. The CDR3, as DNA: TGTGCCAGCAGCCAATATGTGATGGACGTCAAGTACTTC.

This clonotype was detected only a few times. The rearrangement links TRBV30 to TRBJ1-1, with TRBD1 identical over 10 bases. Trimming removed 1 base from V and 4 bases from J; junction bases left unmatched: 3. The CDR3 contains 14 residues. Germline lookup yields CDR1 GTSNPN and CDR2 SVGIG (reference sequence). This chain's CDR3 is CAWSGRTGGTEAFF. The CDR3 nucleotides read TGTGCCTGGAGTGGACGGACAGGGGGCACTGAAGCTTTCTTT.

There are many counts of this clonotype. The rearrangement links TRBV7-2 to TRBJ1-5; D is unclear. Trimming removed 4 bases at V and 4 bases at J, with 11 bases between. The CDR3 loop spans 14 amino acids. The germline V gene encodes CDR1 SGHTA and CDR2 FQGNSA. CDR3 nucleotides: TGTGCCAGCAGCTCATCAGGAGGAAATCAGCCCCAGCATTTT. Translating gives CASSSSGGNQPQHF.

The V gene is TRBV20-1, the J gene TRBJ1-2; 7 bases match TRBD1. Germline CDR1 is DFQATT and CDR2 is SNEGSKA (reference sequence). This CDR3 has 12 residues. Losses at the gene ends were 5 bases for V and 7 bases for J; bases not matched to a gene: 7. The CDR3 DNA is TGCAGTGCTGTAGAAGACAGGGCTGGCTACACCTTC. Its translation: CSAVEDRAGYTF.

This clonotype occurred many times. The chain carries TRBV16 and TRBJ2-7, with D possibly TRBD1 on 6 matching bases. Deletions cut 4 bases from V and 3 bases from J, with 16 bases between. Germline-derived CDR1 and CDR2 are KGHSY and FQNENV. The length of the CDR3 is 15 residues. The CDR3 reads CASSLERDKYYEQYF. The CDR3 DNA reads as TGTGCCAGCAGCCTCGAAAGGGACAAATACTACGAGCAGTACTTC.

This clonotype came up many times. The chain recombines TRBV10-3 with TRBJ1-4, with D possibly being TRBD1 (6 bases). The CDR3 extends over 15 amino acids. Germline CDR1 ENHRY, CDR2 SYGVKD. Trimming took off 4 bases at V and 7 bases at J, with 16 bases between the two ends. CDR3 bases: TGTGCCATCAGTGCCGTTACGGGGGGCGGTGAAAAACTGTTTTTT. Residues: CAISAVTGGGEKLFF.

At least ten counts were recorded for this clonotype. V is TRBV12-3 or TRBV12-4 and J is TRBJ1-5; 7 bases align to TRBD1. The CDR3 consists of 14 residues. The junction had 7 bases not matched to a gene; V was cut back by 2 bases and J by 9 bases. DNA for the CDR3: TGTGCCAGCAGTTTAAACAGGGGCAAGGGGCCCCAGCATTTT. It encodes CASSLNRGKGPQHF.

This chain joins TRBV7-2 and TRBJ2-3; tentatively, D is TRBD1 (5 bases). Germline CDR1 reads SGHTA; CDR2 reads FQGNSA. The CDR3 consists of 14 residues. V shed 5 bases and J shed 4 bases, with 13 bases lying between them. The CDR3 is CASSKVGDPDTQYF. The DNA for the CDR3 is TGTGCCAGCAGCAAAGTAGGGGATCCAGATACGCAGTATTTT.

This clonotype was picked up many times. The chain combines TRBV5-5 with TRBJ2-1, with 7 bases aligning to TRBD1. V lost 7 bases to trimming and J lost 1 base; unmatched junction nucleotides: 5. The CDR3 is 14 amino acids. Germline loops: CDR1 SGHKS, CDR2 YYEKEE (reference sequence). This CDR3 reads CASGPGQSYNEQFF. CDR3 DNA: TGTGCCAGCGGCCCGGGACAGTCCTACAATGAGCAGTTCTTC.

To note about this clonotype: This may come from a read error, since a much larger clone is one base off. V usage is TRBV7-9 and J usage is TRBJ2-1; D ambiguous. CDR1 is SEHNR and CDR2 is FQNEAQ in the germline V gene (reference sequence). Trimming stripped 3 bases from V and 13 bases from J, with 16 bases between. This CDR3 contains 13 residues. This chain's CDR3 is CASSLGRMETQFF. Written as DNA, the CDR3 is TGTGCCAGCAGCTTGGGAAGGATGGAGACCCAGTTCTTC. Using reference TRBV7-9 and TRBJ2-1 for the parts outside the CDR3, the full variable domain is DTGVSQNPRHKITKRGQNVTFRCDPISEHNRLYWYRQTLGQGPEFLTYFQNEAQLEKSRLLSDRFSAERPKGSFSTLEIQRTEQGDSAMYLCASSLGRMETQFFGPGTRLTVL.

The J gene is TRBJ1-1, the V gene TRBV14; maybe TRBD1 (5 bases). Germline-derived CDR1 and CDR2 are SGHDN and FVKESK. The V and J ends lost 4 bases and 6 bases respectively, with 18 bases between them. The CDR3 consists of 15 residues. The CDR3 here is CASSPFGTVGSEAFF. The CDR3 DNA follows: TGTGCCAGCAGCCCCTTCGGGACGGTGGGGTCTGAAGCTTTCTTT.

The DNA of the CDR3 is TGTGCCAGCAGTAGGCTAGATTCTAGCACAGATACGCAGTATTTT. This gives the protein CASSRLDSSTDTQYF. The J gene is TRBJ2-3, the V gene TRBV9, with no clear D. Germline V gene lookup returns CDR1 SGDLS and CDR2 YYNGEE. The CDR3 is 15 residues long. Trimming removed 5 bases from V and 0 bases from J, with 13 bases in between.

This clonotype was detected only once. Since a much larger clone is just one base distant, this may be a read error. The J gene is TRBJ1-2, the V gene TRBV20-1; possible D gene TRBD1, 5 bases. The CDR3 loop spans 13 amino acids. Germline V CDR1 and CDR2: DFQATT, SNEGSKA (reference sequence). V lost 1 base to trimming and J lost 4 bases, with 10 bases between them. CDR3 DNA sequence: TGCAGTGCTAGAGGCGGGGGAGGCTATGGCTACACCTTC. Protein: CSARGGGGYGYTF.

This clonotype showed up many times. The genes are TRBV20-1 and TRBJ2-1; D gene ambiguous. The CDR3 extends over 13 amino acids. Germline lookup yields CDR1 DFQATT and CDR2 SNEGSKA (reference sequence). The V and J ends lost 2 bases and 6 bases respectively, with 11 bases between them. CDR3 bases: TGCAGTGCTAGATTAGGGAATCTCAATGAGCAGTTCTTC. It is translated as CSARLGNLNEQFF.

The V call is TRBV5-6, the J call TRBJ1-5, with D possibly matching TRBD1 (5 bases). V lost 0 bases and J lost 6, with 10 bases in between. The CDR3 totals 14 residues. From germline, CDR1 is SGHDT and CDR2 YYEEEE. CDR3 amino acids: CASSLEQGTQPQHF. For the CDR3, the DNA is TGTGCCAGCAGCTTGGAGCAGGGAACTCAGCCCCAGCATTTT.

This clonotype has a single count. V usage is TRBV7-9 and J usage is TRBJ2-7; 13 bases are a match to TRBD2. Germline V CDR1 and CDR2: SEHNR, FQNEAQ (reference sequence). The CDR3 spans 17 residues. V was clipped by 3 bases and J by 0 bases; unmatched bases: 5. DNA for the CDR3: TGTGCCAGCAGCTTGGGACTAGCGGGATTTAGCTCCTACGAGCAGTACTTC. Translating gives CASSLGLAGFSSYEQYF.

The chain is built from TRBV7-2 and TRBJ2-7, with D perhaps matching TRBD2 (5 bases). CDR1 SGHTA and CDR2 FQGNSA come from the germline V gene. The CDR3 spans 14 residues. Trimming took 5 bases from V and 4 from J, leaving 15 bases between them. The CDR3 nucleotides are TGTGCCAGCAGCAGAGGACGGACTGGTTACGAGCAGTACTTC. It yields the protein CASSRGRTGYEQYF.

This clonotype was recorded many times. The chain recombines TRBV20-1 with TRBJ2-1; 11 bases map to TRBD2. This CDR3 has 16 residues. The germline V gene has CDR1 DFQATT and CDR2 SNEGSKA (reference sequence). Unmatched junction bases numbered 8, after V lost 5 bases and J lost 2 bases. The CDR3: CSADNPGLAAYNEQFF. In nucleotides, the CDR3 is TGCAGTGCTGACAATCCGGGACTAGCGGCCTACAATGAGCAGTTCTTC.